These 26 T cell receptor beta chains were sequenced from one sample in a study of CD8 T cells in Susac syndrome. Random hexamers served to reverse transcribe roughly 0.5 to 1 ug RNA. TCRdb processed the immunoSEQ multiplex PCR reads anew with MiXCR; each CDR3 protein has one entry. The sample shows roughly 400,000 distinct CDR3 sequences, approximately 85% of them seen only once. Sequenced material: CD8+ T cells from PBMCs. These receptors came from a human donor with multiple sclerosis.

The chain combines TRBV7-2 with TRBJ2-7, with D unclear. Germline V CDR1 and CDR2: SGHTA, FQGNSA. The CDR3 has 12 amino acids. V shed 2 bases and J shed 3 bases, with 5 bases lying between them. The CDR3 spells CASSLLNYEQYF. The CDR3 region has the DNA TGTGCCAGCAGCTTACTCAACTACGAGCAGTACTTC.

This clonotype was found once. For the CDR3, the DNA is TGTGCCTGGAGAGATTCGGGACTGGGAATCACAGATACGCAGTATTTT. This sequence encodes CAWRDSGLGITDTQYF. This chain joins TRBV30 and TRBJ2-3; TRBD2 might be the D (6 bases). Germline-derived CDR1 and CDR2 are GTSNPN and SVGIG (reference sequence). V lost 3 bases, J lost 2 bases, and 18 bases lay in between. The CDR3 is 16 amino acids. The full variable domain, rest sourced from reference TRBV30 and TRBJ2-3, is SQTIHQWPATLVQPVGSPLSLECTVEGTSNPNLYWYRQAAGRGLQLLFYSVGIGQISSEVPQNLSASRPQDRQFILSSKKLLLSDSGFYLCAWRDSGLGITDTQYFGPGTRLTVL.

The chain carries TRBV6-6 and TRBJ2-6, with TRBD1 matching over 7 bases. CDR3 length equals 15 residues. The germline CDR1 and CDR2 sequences are MNHNY and SVGAGI (reference sequence). V was clipped by 6 bases and J by 0 bases; unmatched bases: 2. The CDR3 sequence: CASSGQDSGANVLTF. The CDR3 DNA is TGTGCCAGCAGCGGACAGGACTCTGGGGCCAACGTCCTGACTTTC.

This clonotype was seen only once. The chain recombines TRBV4-2 with TRBJ1-3; no reliable D call. Trimming took 3 bases from V and 0 from J, leaving 18 bases between them. CDR1 LGHNA and CDR2 YNFKEQ come from the germline V gene. CDR3 length: 18 amino acids. Here the CDR3 reads CASSHATDIIPSGNTIYF. CDR3 DNA: TGTGCCAGCAGCCACGCAACAGACATTATCCCCTCTGGAAACACCATATATTTT.

J is TRBJ1-1 and V is TRBV4-1, with D possibly being TRBD1 (5 bases). With 4 bases removed from V and 10 bases from J, the gap between germline ends came to 19 bases. Germline V lookup: CDR1 MGHRA, CDR2 YSYEKL. This CDR3 is built from 14 residues. CDR3 loop: CASSLLFKWTRAFF. In DNA form, the CDR3 reads TGCGCCAGCAGCCTTCTCTTTAAGTGGACAAGAGCTTTCTTT.

This clonotype occurred a few times. This sequence joins TRBV6-5 and TRBJ1-2; D may be TRBD1 (5 bases). Per the germline V gene, CDR1 is MNHEY and CDR2 is SVGAGI. This CDR3 has 13 residues. V dropped 5 bases and J dropped 4 bases, with 11 bases sitting between them. The CDR3 sequence: CASSQGPSYGYTF. The CDR3 DNA follows: TGTGCCAGCAGTCAGGGACCGAGCTATGGCTACACCTTC.

The chain couples TRBV4-1 to TRBJ1-2, with D possibly matching TRBD1 (5 bases). Germline-derived CDR1 and CDR2 are MGHRA and YSYEKL. V shed 1 base and J shed 8 bases, with 17 bases lying between them. The CDR3 has 15 amino acids. The CDR3 sequence is CASSQVTIGAPGYTF. The CDR3 coding sequence is TGCGCCAGCAGCCAAGTGACTATAGGGGCGCCAGGCTACACCTTC.

J is TRBJ1-2 and V is TRBV29-1; D gene ambiguous. The CDR3 totals 11 residues. Trimming pared 6 bases from V and 1 base from J, leaving 6 bases between. Germline lookup yields CDR1 SQVTM and CDR2 ANQGSEA. CDR3 region: CSVRSNYGYTF. The CDR3 nucleotides are TGCAGCGTCAGGAGTAACTATGGCTACACCTTC.

The chain recombines TRBV19 with TRBJ2-7; D is ambiguous. This CDR3 region has 14 residues. Between the trimmed V and J ends, which lost 5 bases and 1 base, there was a span of 12 bases. In germline, CDR1 is LNHDA, CDR2 SQIVND (reference sequence). CDR3 bases: TGTGCCAGTAGTGACTGGACGGAGTCCTACGAGCAGTACTTC. Translation: CASSDWTESYEQYF.

The chain has TRBV7-2 and TRBJ2-3; 8 bases agree with TRBD2. Germline assignment: CDR1 SGHTA and CDR2 FQGNSA. The CDR3 has 16 residues. Germline trimming cut 4 bases from V and 2 bases from J; bases unmatched to any gene: 8. CDR3 loop: CASSYGVAGPTDTQYF. DNA of the CDR3: TGTGCCAGCAGCTATGGAGTAGCGGGGCCCACAGATACGCAGTATTTT.

The chain combines TRBV29-1 with TRBJ1-5; TRBD1 matches 7 bases. CDR1 and CDR2 from the germline V gene are SQVTM and ANQGSEA. The CDR3 is made up of 14 amino acids. V shed 6 bases, J shed 3 bases, and the junction held 8 bases outside the gene matches. The CDR3 DNA follows: TGCAGCGTGAGAGACAGGGATTACAATCAGCCCCAGCATTTT. Translation: CSVRDRDYNQPQHF.

The chain uses TRBV30 and TRBJ2-1; D call uncertain. Germline values: CDR1 GTSNPN, CDR2 SVGIG (reference sequence). V dropped 1 base and J dropped 6 bases, with 10 bases sitting between them. The CDR3 is 13 residues long. The DNA of the CDR3 is TGTGCCTGGAGTGCAACCACAGTCAATGAGCAGTTCTTC. Its translation is CAWSATTVNEQFF.

In this sample, this clonotype turned up once. The CDR3 protein is CASSYFPDRGDYGYTF. The CDR3 DNA is TGTGCCAGCAGTTATTTTCCGGACAGGGGGGACTATGGCTACACCTTC. The rearrangement uses TRBV6-5 and TRBJ1-2, with 10 bases fitting TRBD1. Germline V lookup: CDR1 MNHEY, CDR2 SVGAGI. J gave up 3 bases and V 3 bases, and 7 bases lay outside the gene matches. The CDR3 is 16 residues long.

The chain has TRBV4-1 and TRBJ2-2; TRBD1 aligns across 10 bases. The J segment lost 6 bases and the V segment lost 3 bases, leaving 4 bases of the junction unmatched. CDR1 and CDR2 from the germline V gene are MGHRA and YSYEKL. The CDR3 contains 15 residues. The DNA for the CDR3 is TGCGCCAGCAGCCACCCCGGGACAGGGGCCGGGGAGCTGTTTTTT. This translates into CASSHPGTGAGELFF.

This chain joins TRBV7-6 and TRBJ2-3, with D uncertain. V was cut by 2 bases and J by 5 bases, with 11 bases left in between. Germline V gene sequence: CDR1 SGHVS, CDR2 FNYEAQ. The CDR3 is made up of 14 amino acids. CDR3 protein: CASSLYLSGDTQYF. The CDR3, as DNA: TGTGCCAGCAGCTTATACCTTTCGGGAGATACGCAGTATTTT.

The chain recombines TRBV27 with TRBJ2-7; D unclear. This CDR3 spans 12 amino acids. Per germline, CDR1 MNHEY and CDR2 SMNVEV (reference sequence). V was trimmed by 2 bases and J by 6 bases, leaving 8 bases between them. The DNA for the CDR3 is TGTGCCAGCAGTTTAGTCGGGTCCGAGCAGTACTTC. Amino acids: CASSLVGSEQYF.

The genes are TRBV6-1 and TRBJ1-4; D might be TRBD1 (6 bases). V was shortened by 6 bases and J by 7 bases, with 18 bases between the two germline ends. Germline-derived CDR1 and CDR2 are MNHNS and SASEGT. CDR3 length: 15 amino acids. CDR3 sequence: CASSPTGLRGEKLFF. The CDR3 nucleotides are TGTGCCAGCAGCCCAACAGGGCTAAGGGGTGAAAAACTGTTTTTT.

The V gene is TRBV7-9, the J gene TRBJ1-2; D is undetermined. Germline assignment: CDR1 SEHNR and CDR2 FQNEAQ (reference sequence). Trimming took 1 base from V and 2 from J, leaving 8 bases between them. The length of the CDR3 is 14 residues. CDR3 in DNA: TGTGCCAGCAGCTTAGGACTACCAAACTATGGCTACACCTTC. Protein product: CASSLGLPNYGYTF.

This clonotype was counted between two and nine times. The chain recombines TRBV6-1 with TRBJ1-1; 7 nucleotides align to TRBD1. Germline V gives CDR1 MNHNS, CDR2 SASEGT. CDR3 length: 12 amino acids. V lost 10 bases and J lost 5; bases outside the gene matches: 7. The CDR3: CATNPGGTEAFF. CDR3 bases: TGTGCCACGAACCCAGGGGGAACTGAAGCTTTCTTT.

The chain recombines TRBV13 with TRBJ2-1; perhaps TRBD1 as D (6 bases). Trimming shortened V by 4 bases and J by 6 bases, and 19 bases separated the two germline ends. Germline-derived CDR1 and CDR2 are PRHDT and FYEKMQ (reference sequence). The CDR3 runs to 16 residues. DNA of the CDR3: TGTGCCAGCAGCTCGGTGGGGGCGGCTTGGGGCAATGAGCAGTTCTTC. Amino acid sequence: CASSSVGAAWGNEQFF.

The J gene is TRBJ1-1, the V gene TRBV4-1; D not resolved. There are 14 residues in the CDR3. With 4 bases removed from V and 5 bases from J, the gap between germline ends came to 14 bases. From germline, CDR1 is MGHRA and CDR2 YSYEKL. In DNA form, the CDR3 reads TGCGCCAGCAGCCCTTCTTTGGTGAGTACTGAAGCTTTCTTT. Its protein is CASSPSLVSTEAFF.

The chain links TRBV6-6 to TRBJ2-7; 9 nucleotides agree with TRBD1. The CDR3 spans 15 residues. V was pared by 5 bases and J by 3 bases, with 8 bases of the junction left unmatched. The germline V gene has CDR1 MNHNY and CDR2 SVGAGI (reference sequence). DNA for the CDR3: TGTGCCAGCAGTCGACCGGGACAGGGCCTCTACGAGCAGTACTTC. Translating it yields CASSRPGQGLYEQYF.

This chain joins TRBV4-1 and TRBJ1-5; tentative D call: TRBD1 (6 bases). CDR3 length: 16 residues. CDR1 is MGHRA, CDR2 YSYEKL, per germline. Deletions cut 0 bases from V and 3 bases from J, with 12 bases between. In DNA form, the CDR3 reads TGCGCCAGCAGCCAAGATTTAGGGGGTATCAATCAGCCCCAGCATTTT. It translates to CASSQDLGGINQPQHF.

This rearrangement joins TRBV5-4 to TRBJ1-2; TRBD1 matches 8 bases. This CDR3 contains 13 residues. Germline-derived CDR1 and CDR2 are SGHNT and YYREEE (reference sequence). The ends lost 8 bases at V and 7 bases at J; junction bases unmatched: 10. CDR3 nucleotide sequence: TGTGCCAGTAGACCAACAGGGGGGACTGGCTACACCTTC. Amino acid sequence: CASRPTGGTGYTF.

The chain joins TRBV3-1 to TRBJ2-7, with D perhaps matching TRBD2 (5 bases). The CDR3 runs to 15 residues. Germline V gene lookup returns CDR1 LGHDT and CDR2 YNNKEL (reference sequence). The V end lost 1 base, the J end lost 5 bases, and 15 bases lay between the germline ends. The DNA for the CDR3 is TGTGCCAGCAGCCAAGTACCTAGCCGGGTCAACGAGCAGTACTTC. Amino acids: CASSQVPSRVNEQYF.

V and J are TRBV4-1 and TRBJ2-1; 7 positions match TRBD2. The CDR3 length is 13 residues. Germline V gene data show CDR1 as MGHRA and CDR2 as YSYEKL. The ends lost 8 bases at V and 1 base at J; junction bases unmatched: 2. Here the CDR3 DNA reads TGCGCCAGCGGGACTACGTCCTACAATGAGCAGTTCTTC. This codes for CASGTTSYNEQFF.